These 3 T cell receptor beta chains originate from one sample sequenced in a study of identical twins. One entry per CDR3 protein results from TCRdb running MiXCR on the 5' RACE reads. The table records around 670,000 distinct CDR3 sequences, 5.5% to 6.5% of them present only once. What was sequenced was naive T cells sorted from blood. All receptors come from a man younger than 30 in good health.

This clonotype turned up a few times. The genes are TRBV5-5 and TRBJ2-1; D is perhaps TRBD1 (5 bases). CDR1 is SGHKS, CDR2 YYEKEE, per germline (reference sequence). V lost 1 base and J lost 6, with 11 bases in between. The CDR3 covers 14 residues. The CDR3 sequence: CASSLPGRANEQFF. The CDR3 region has the DNA TGTGCCAGCAGCTTGCCAGGGCGTGCCAATGAGCAGTTCTTC.

This clonotype occurred many times. This rearrangement joins TRBV7-2 to TRBJ1-5; a weak D match, TRBD1 (5 bases). Trimming took 3 bases from V and 1 from J, leaving 10 bases between them. The CDR3 runs 15 residues. Germline V gene sequence: CDR1 SGHTA, CDR2 FQGNSA. The CDR3 sequence is CASSFGGTSNQPQHF. CDR3 nucleotide sequence: TGTGCCAGCAGCTTCGGCGGGACCAGCAATCAGCCCCAGCATTTT.

J is TRBJ2-3 and V is TRBV20-1, with D maybe TRBD1 (6 bases). CDR1 is DFQATT, CDR2 SNEGSKA, per germline (reference sequence). The CDR3 is 14 amino acids. The V and J ends lost 5 bases and 3 bases respectively, with 15 bases between them. CDR3 protein: CSAEQGRGTDTQYF. The DNA for the CDR3 is TGCAGTGCTGAACAGGGTAGAGGGACAGATACGCAGTATTTT.